This TCR beta chain was recorded in a study of vaccination and CD4 T cells after COVID-19. The V and J ends lost 4 bases and 2 bases, in that order; junction bases with no gene match: 8. The CDR3 covers 15 residues. Germline V gene data show CDR1 as MNHEY and CDR2 as SVGAGI. Once obtained from cultured CD4+ T cells, the DNA was sequenced using the Oncomine TCR Beta short-read assay. Each CDR3 protein gets one entry after TCRdb re-called the PCR reads with MiXCR. The table has about 26,000 distinct CDR3 sequences, around 65% seen once. Turning to this clonotype: Antigen specificity is unknown.

Treatment defined: approximately nine-day PBMC culture with coronavirus spike peptide pools or control peptides (ViraFEST assay). The TCR originated in a human donor who had recovered from COVID-19. The sequenced material came from CD4+ T cells from blood, cultured in vitro. This chain joins TRBV6-5 and TRBJ2-7; 7 nucleotides match TRBD1. CDR3 sequence reads: CASSSGQEYTYEQYF. The CDR3, as DNA: TGTGCCAGCAGTTCCGGACAGGAGTACACCTACGAGCAGTACTTC.